One sample yielded the 9 T cell receptor beta chains listed below, sequenced in a study of blood T cell repertoires in COVID-19. The protocol was immunoSEQ multiplex PCR, while the TCRdb copy is restricted to in-frame clones and leaves out a portion. The sample yields roughly 390,000 clones, roughly 85% seen once. Input material: peripheral blood. Every receptor here comes from a woman aged 18 to 35 with acute or convalescent COVID-19.

Comments on this clone: Other DNA sequences in the same sample also yield this CDR3. This rearrangement joins TRBV6-5 to TRBJ1-6; the D gene is possibly TRBD1 (5 bases). The length of the CDR3 is 15 residues. The germline V gene has CDR1 MNHEY and CDR2 SVGAGI. The V gene lost 7 bases and the J gene lost 8 bases, with 18 bases spanning the gap. In nucleotides, the CDR3 is TGTGCCAGCACGCTCAATGACGGGGGGGATTCACCCCTCCACTTT. Its translation is CASTLNDGGDSPLHF.

The chain joins TRBV29-1 to TRBJ1-5; TRBD1 matches 8 bases. The germline V gene has CDR1 SQVTM and CDR2 ANQGSEA. V was clipped by 6 bases and J by 4 bases; unmatched bases: 5. The CDR3 covers 13 residues. In DNA, the CDR3 is TGCAGCGTGGGTGGACAGGGAAATCAGCCCCAGCATTTT. Its translation: CSVGGQGNQPQHF.

V usage is TRBV18 and J usage is TRBJ1-6; TRBD1 aligns across 7 bases. This CDR3 is 15 amino acids long. Unmatched junction bases numbered 8, after V lost 2 bases and J lost 10 bases. The V gene's germline CDR1 is KGHSH and CDR2 LQKENI. The CDR3 here is CASSPGDSSRSPLHF. The CDR3 DNA sequence: TGTGCCAGCTCACCAGGGGACAGCTCTAGATCACCCCTCCACTTT.

This rearrangement joins TRBV7-3 to TRBJ2-7; D gene unclear. Germline values: CDR1 SGHTA, CDR2 FQGTGA. V dropped 2 bases and J dropped 1 base, with 6 bases sitting between them. CDR3 length: 13 residues. In DNA form, the CDR3 reads TGTGCCAGCAGCTTAGCTCTATCCTACGAGCAGTACTTC. Its translation is CASSLALSYEQYF. Together with reference TRBV7-3 and TRBJ2-7, the CDR3 gives the full variable domain: GAGVSQTPSNKVTEKGKYVELRCDPISGHTALYWYRQSLGQGPEFLIYFQGTGAADDSGLPNDRFFAVRPEGSVSTLKIQRTERGDSAVYLCASSLALSYEQYFGPGTRLTVT.

The chain joins TRBV28 to TRBJ2-7, with 11 bases matching TRBD2. The ends lost 6 bases at V and 2 bases at J; junction bases unmatched: 9. The CDR3 consists of 16 residues. From germline, CDR1 is MDHEN and CDR2 SYDVKM. In DNA form, the CDR3 reads TGTGCCAGCAGCCCAGTGACTAGCGGGACCCCCTACGAGCAGTACTTC. Translated, it gives CASSPVTSGTPYEQYF.

The chain joins TRBV5-1 to TRBJ2-7; maybe TRBD2 (5 bases). The CDR3 is 13 amino acids. Germline values: CDR1 SGHRS, CDR2 YFSETQ. The V and J ends lost 0 bases and 5 bases respectively, with 9 bases between them. In nucleotides, the CDR3 is TGCGCCAGCAGCTTGGCCGAGGGCCACGAGCAGTACTTC. Translated: CASSLAEGHEQYF.

V usage is TRBV27 and J usage is TRBJ1-2, with TRBD1 matching 7 bases. The germline CDR1 and CDR2 sequences are MNHEY and SMNVEV (reference sequence). Unmatched junction bases numbered 7, after V lost 8 bases and J lost 7 bases. The CDR3 has 12 amino acids. The DNA of the CDR3 is TGTGCCAGCCGTGGGACAGTCGGTGGCTACACCTTC. Translation gives CASRGTVGGYTF.

This chain uses TRBV19 with TRBJ2-7, with 11 positions matching TRBD2. The CDR3 consists of 16 residues. V shed 3 bases, J shed 2 bases, and the junction held 6 bases outside the gene matches. Germline-derived CDR1 and CDR2 are LNHDA and SQIVND (reference sequence). The CDR3 spells CASSIGPSGGPYEQYF. The CDR3 bases are TGTGCCAGTAGTATTGGCCCTAGCGGGGGGCCCTACGAGCAGTACTTC.

The chain carries TRBV20-1 and TRBJ2-2; TRBD1 is a possible D gene (5 bases). The CDR3 has 15 amino acids. Germline V gives CDR1 DFQATT, CDR2 SNEGSKA (reference sequence). The V end was cut by 3 bases, the J end by 5 bases, with 16 bases between. The CDR3 protein is CSASPGRVVTGELFF. The CDR3 DNA reads as TGCAGTGCTAGTCCGGGCAGGGTTGTAACCGGGGAGCTGTTTTTT.